Below are 14 T cell receptor beta chains sequenced from a single sample in a study of T cells in Graves' hyperthyroidism and ophthalmopathy (dated by TCRdb to between 2018 and 2021). Library preparation was by multiplex PCR. Sequenced on an Illumina HiSeq 2000. TCR beta CDR3 regions were amplified from RNA transcripts. The first round of RT-PCR for the TCR CDR3 was performed with the HTBI primer set and the Qiagen OneStep RT-PCR kit. The public reads were reprocessed in TCRdb via fastp at Q25 and MiXCR, keeping in-frame beta chains. Rows merge per CDR3 protein into single entries with the most common DNA and genes. This sample lists hundreds of thousands of distinct CDR3 sequences; 16% were detected once. The ten top clones hold approximately 3.9% of the sample. The sequenced material came from blood. Receptor source: a woman aged 25 to 45 with Graves' hyperthyroidism.

The table lists this clonotype with many counts. The CDR3 region is CASSAGTGVSYEQYF. In DNA form, the CDR3 reads TGTGCCAGCAGTGCCGGGACGGGGGTCTCCTACGAGCAGTACTTC. The chain links TRBV9 to TRBJ2-7, with D possibly being TRBD2 (6 bases). The germline gives CDR1 SGDLS, CDR2 YYNGEE. Trimming stripped 5 bases from V and 0 bases from J, with 15 bases between. CDR3 length: 15 residues.

This clonotype was found many times. The chain has TRBV7-2 and TRBJ1-5; D might be TRBD1 (5 bases). Germline CDR1 reads SGHTA; CDR2 reads FQGNSA. The CDR3 runs 16 residues. The germline V and J ends were trimmed by 1 base and 8 bases, with 18 bases remaining between them. CDR3 sequence (DNA): TGTGCCAGCAGCTTAGGGCAGAGAGGGGCTGGGGAGCCCCAGCATTTT. Its translation: CASSLGQRGAGEPQHF.

This clonotype appeared many times. The chain combines TRBV28 with TRBJ2-7; perhaps TRBD1 as D (6 bases). This CDR3 spans 15 amino acids. V was trimmed by 5 bases and J by 8 bases, leaving 22 bases between them. Germline V gene sequence: CDR1 MDHEN, CDR2 SYDVKM. DNA of the CDR3: TGTGCCAGCAGTCGATGGGACACCTCAAGAGTCCAGCAGTACTTC. Its translation: CASSRWDTSRVQQYF.

This clonotype occurred many times. At one end the junction does not follow the germline gene, possibly because of a read error. The chain uses TRBV27 and TRBJ2-2; 10 bases are a match to TRBD1. This CDR3 has 17 residues. The germline gives CDR1 MNHEY, CDR2 SMNVEV (reference sequence). The chain's CDR3 is CASRTGGSRTNTEELFF. CDR3 coding DNA: TGTGCCAGCAGGACAGGGGGCTCACGCACGAACACCGAGGAGCTGTTTTTT.

There are many counts of this clonotype. This sequence joins TRBV5-1 and TRBJ1-2; D is ambiguous. The CDR3 consists of 15 residues. Trimming stripped 4 bases from V and 4 bases from J, with 17 bases between. CDR1 SGHRS and CDR2 YFSETQ come from the germline V gene. The CDR3 DNA sequence: TGCGCCAGCAGCCCAGGCCCGCACGAGGGCTATGGCTACACCTTC. It is translated as CASSPGPHEGYGYTF. Together with reference TRBV5-1 and TRBJ1-2, the CDR3 gives the full variable domain: KAGVTQTPRYLIKTRGQQVTLSCSPISGHRSVSWYQQTPGQGLQFLFEYFSETQRNKGNFPGRFSGRQFSNSRSEMNVSTLELGDSALYLCASSPGPHEGYGYTFGSGTRLTVV.

This clonotype has at least ten counts. The genes are TRBV3-1 and TRBJ1-2; the D gene is possibly TRBD1 (5 bases). CDR1 and CDR2 (germline): LGHDT, YNNKEL (reference sequence). CDR3 size: 12 residues. Trimming cost V 4 bases and J 2 bases, with 5 bases left between them. Written as DNA, the CDR3 is TGTGCCAGCAGCCGGGGGAACTATGGCTACACCTTC. It specifies CASSRGNYGYTF. Together with reference TRBV3-1 and TRBJ1-2, the CDR3 gives the full variable domain: DTAVSQTPKYLVTQMGNDKSIKCEQNLGHDTMYWYKQDSKKFLKIMFSYNNKELIINETVPNRFSPKSPDKAHLNLHINSLELGDSAVYFCASSRGNYGYTFGSGTRLTVV.

This clonotype was seen more than once but under ten times. The rearrangement uses TRBV4-2 and TRBJ2-7, with 7 bases aligning to TRBD2. V lost 10 bases and J lost 4; bases outside the gene matches: 13. Germline CDR1 and CDR2: LGHNA and YNFKEQ. This CDR3 is built from 14 residues. CDR3 in amino acids: CATSFGGGGYEQYF. DNA for the CDR3: TGTGCCACCAGTTTTGGGGGGGGGGGATACGAGCAGTACTTC.

In its sample, this clonotype was seen many times. The chain is built from TRBV28 and TRBJ2-7; TRBD2 matches 9 bases. The germline CDR1 and CDR2 sequences are MDHEN and SYDVKM. V shed 7 bases, J shed 3 bases, and the junction held 7 bases outside the gene matches. The CDR3 loop spans 14 amino acids. The CDR3 nucleotides read TGTGCCAGCAAGGGACTAGCTCTCAGCTACGAGCAGTACTTC. Translation gives CASKGLALSYEQYF.

This clonotype appeared many times. The genes are TRBV7-2 and TRBJ2-7; D may match TRBD1 or TRBD2 (5 bases each). CDR1 and CDR2 (germline): SGHTA, FQGNSA. The CDR3 contains 15 residues. The V end was cut by 4 bases, the J end by 2 bases, with 15 bases between. The CDR3, as DNA: TGTGCCAGCAGCTCGGGACCTACGAGAGCCTACGAGCAGTACTTC. Protein sequence: CASSSGPTRAYEQYF.

With respect to this clonotype: Since a much larger clone is just one base distant, this may be a read error. The chain carries TRBV29-1 and TRBJ2-1; 10 nucleotides line up with TRBD2. The end of the DNA fits TRBJ2-7 better, so the J call may be wrong. Germline V CDR1 and CDR2: SQVTM, ANQGSEA. The CDR3 has 13 residues. The DNA for the CDR3 is TGCAGCGTTGGACTAGCGGGTCACAATGAGCAGTACTTC. This gives the protein CSVGLAGHNEQYF.

This clonotype was seen only a few times. V is TRBV9 and J is TRBJ2-3, with 9 bases fitting TRBD1. Unmatched junction bases numbered 8, after V lost 0 bases and J lost 3 bases. Germline V gene lookup returns CDR1 SGDLS and CDR2 YYNGEE. The CDR3 loop spans 17 amino acids. For the CDR3, the DNA is TGTGCCAGCAGCGTAGGGACGGGACAGGGTATAACAGATACGCAGTATTTT. Its translation is CASSVGTGQGITDTQYF.

This clonotype has only a few counts. The chain carries TRBV19 and TRBJ2-1, with D possibly TRBD1 on 5 matching bases. V lost 6 bases and J lost 6, with 15 bases in between. The CDR3 is 14 amino acids. Looked up from germline, CDR1 is LNHDA and CDR2 is SQIVND (reference sequence). CDR3 protein: CASRWQGSANEQFF. The DNA of the CDR3 is TGTGCCAGTAGGTGGCAGGGCTCGGCCAATGAGCAGTTCTTC.

This clonotype was seen ten or more times. This chain uses TRBV20-1 with TRBJ2-3, with 7 bases fitting TRBD1. CDR3 size: 15 residues. Germline V gene lookup returns CDR1 DFQATT and CDR2 SNEGSKA (reference sequence). The junction had 9 bases not matched to a gene; V was cut back by 0 bases and J by 6 bases. The CDR3 DNA sequence: TGCAGTGCTAGAGAGGGCAGGGGGTCGTCGGATACGCAGTATTTT. It yields the protein CSAREGRGSSDTQYF.

The rearrangement joins TRBV6-1 to TRBJ2-1; 7 bases align to TRBD1. Germline CDR1 reads MNHNS; CDR2 reads SASEGT. CDR3 length: 15 residues. J was trimmed by 0 bases and V by 9 bases; bases with no gene match: 8. The CDR3 region is CASWTGPSSYNEQFF. CDR3 nucleotides: TGTGCCAGTTGGACAGGTCCAAGCTCCTACAATGAGCAGTTCTTC.